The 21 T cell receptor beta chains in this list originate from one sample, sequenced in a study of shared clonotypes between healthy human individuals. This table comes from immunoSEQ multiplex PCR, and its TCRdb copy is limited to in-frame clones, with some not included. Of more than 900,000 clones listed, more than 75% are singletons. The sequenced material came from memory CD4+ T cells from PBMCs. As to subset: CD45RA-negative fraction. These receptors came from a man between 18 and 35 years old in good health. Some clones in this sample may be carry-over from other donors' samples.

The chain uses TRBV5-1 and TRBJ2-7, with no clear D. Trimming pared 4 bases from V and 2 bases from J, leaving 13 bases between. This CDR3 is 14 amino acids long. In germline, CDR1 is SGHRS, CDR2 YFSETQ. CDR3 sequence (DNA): TGCGCCAGCAGCGGCTCGGCGGCCGCCTACGAGCAGTACTTC. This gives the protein CASSGSAAAYEQYF. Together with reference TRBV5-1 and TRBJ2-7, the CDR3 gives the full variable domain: KAGVTQTPRYLIKTRGQQVTLSCSPISGHRSVSWYQQTPGQGLQFLFEYFSETQRNKGNFPGRFSGRQFSNSRSEMNVSTLELGDSALYLCASSGSAAAYEQYFGPGTRLTVT.

The CDR3 DNA reads as TGTGCCAGCTCACCACCGATACAGACCTCCTACGAGCAGTACTTC. It translates to CASSPPIQTSYEQYF. The rearrangement links TRBV18 to TRBJ2-7; D remains ambiguous. CDR3 size: 15 residues. V lost 0 bases and J 0 bases, leaving 9 bases between the germline ends. The germline V gene has CDR1 KGHSH and CDR2 LQKENI.

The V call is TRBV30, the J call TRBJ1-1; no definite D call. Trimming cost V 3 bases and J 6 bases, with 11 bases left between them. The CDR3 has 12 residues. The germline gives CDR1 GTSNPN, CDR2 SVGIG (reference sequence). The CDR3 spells CAWREGPAEAFF. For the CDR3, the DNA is TGTGCCTGGAGAGAAGGGCCGGCTGAAGCTTTCTTT. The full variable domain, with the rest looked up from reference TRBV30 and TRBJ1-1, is SQTIHQWPATLVQPVGSPLSLECTVEGTSNPNLYWYRQAAGRGLQLLFYSVGIGQISSEVPQNLSASRPQDRQFILSSKKLLLSDSGFYLCAWREGPAEAFFGQGTRLTVV.

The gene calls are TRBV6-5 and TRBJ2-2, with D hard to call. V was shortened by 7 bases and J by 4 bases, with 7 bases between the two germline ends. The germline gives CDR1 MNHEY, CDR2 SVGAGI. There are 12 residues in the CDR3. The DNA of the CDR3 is TGTGCCAGCATGTGGAGCACCGGGGAGCTGTTTTTT. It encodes CASMWSTGELFF.

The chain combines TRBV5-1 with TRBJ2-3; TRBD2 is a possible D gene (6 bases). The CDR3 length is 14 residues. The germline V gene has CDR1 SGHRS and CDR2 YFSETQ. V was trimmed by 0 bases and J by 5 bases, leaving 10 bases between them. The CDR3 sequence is CASSLVAGIDTQYF. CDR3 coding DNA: TGCGCCAGCAGCTTGGTTGCGGGGATAGATACGCAGTATTTT.

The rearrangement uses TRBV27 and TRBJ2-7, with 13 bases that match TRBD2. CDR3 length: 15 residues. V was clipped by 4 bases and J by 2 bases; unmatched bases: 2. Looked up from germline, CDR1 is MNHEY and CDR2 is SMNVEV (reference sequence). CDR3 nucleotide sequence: TGTGCCAGCAGTTCCGGACTAGCGGGAGCCTACGAGCAGTACTTC. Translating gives CASSSGLAGAYEQYF.

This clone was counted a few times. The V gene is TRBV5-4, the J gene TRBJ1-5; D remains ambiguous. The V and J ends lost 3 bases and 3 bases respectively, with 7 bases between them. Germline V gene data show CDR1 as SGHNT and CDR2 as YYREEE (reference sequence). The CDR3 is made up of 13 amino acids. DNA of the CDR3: TGTGCCAGCAGCTCAGACACCAATCAGCCCCAGCATTTT. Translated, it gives CASSSDTNQPQHF.

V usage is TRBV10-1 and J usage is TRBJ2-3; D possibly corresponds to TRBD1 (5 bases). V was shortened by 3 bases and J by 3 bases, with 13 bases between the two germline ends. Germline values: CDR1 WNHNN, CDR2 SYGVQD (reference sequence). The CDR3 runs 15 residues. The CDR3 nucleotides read TGCGCCAGCAGTGACGGCCAGGGTGGGACAGATACGCAGTATTTT. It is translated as CASSDGQGGTDTQYF.

The CDR3 reads CASSDGQGGYNEQFF. The CDR3 bases are TGCGCCAGCAGCGACGGACAGGGGGGCTACAATGAGCAGTTCTTC. The chain joins TRBV5-1 to TRBJ2-1, with TRBD1 matching over 10 bases. Trimming took 4 bases from V and 3 from J; bases not matched to a gene: 4. The CDR3 is made up of 15 amino acids. CDR1 and CDR2 (germline): SGHRS, YFSETQ.

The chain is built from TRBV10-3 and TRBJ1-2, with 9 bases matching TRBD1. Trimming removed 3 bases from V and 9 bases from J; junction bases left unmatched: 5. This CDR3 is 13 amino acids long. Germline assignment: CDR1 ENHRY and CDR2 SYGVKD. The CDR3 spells CAISDRDRVSYTF. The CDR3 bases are TGTGCCATCAGTGACCGGGACAGGGTTAGCTACACCTTC.

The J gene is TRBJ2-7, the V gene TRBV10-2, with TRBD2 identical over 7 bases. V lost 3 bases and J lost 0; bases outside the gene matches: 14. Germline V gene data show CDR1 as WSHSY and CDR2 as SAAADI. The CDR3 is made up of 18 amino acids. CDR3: CASSDLRGKRVSSYEQYF. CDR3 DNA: TGCGCCAGCAGTGACCTGCGGGGGAAGCGGGTTAGCTCCTACGAGCAGTACTTC.

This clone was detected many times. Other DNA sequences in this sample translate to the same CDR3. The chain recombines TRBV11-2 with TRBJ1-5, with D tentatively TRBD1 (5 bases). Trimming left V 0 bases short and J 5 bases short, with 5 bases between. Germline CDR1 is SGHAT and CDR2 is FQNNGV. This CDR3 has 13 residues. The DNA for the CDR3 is TGTGCCAGCAGCTTAGAGGGGGATCAGCCCCAGCATTTT. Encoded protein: CASSLEGDQPQHF.

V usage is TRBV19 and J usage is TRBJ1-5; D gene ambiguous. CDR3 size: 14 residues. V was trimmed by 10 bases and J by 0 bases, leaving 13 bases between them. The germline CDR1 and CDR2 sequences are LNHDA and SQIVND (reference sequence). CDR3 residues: CATKEVYSNQPQHF. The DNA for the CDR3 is TGTGCCACCAAGGAGGTCTATAGCAATCAGCCCCAGCATTTT.

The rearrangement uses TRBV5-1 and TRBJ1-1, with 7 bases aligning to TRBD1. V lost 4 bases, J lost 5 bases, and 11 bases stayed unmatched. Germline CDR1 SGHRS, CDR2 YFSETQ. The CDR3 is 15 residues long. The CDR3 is CASSPQGGEGTEAFF. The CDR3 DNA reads TGCGCCAGCAGCCCCCAGGGGGGCGAGGGGACTGAAGCTTTCTTT.

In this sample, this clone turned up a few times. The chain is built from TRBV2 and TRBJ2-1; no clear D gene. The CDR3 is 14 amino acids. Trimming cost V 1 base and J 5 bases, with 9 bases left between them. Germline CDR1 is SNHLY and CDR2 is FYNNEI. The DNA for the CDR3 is TGTGCCAGCAGTGAAGGTGGGTTTAACAATGAGCAGTTCTTC. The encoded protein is CASSEGGFNNEQFF.

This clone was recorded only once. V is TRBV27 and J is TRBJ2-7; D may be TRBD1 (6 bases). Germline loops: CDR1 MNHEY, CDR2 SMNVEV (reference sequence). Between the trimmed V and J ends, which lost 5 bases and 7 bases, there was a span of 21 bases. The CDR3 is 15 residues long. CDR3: CASSGQGWKSTEQYF. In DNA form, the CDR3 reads TGTGCCAGCAGTGGGCAGGGGTGGAAGTCGACTGAGCAGTACTTC.

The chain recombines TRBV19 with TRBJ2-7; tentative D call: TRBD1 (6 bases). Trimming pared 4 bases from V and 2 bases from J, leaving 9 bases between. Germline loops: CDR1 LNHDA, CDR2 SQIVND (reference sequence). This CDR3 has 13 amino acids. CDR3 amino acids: CASSTRTAYEQYF. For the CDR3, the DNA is TGTGCCAGTAGTACCAGGACAGCCTACGAGCAGTACTTC.

CDR3 sequence (DNA): TGCGCCAGCAGCCATGGAAACCGATCTGGGGCCAACGTCCTGACTTTC. Translated, it gives CASSHGNRSGANVLTF. The chain employs TRBV4-1 and TRBJ2-6; D ambiguous. Germline V gene sequence: CDR1 MGHRA, CDR2 YSYEKL. CDR3 size: 16 residues. Trimming pared 3 bases from V and 1 base from J, leaving 10 bases between.

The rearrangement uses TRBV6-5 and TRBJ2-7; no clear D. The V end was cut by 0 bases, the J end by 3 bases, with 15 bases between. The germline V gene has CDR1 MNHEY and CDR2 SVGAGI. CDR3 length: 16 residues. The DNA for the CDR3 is TGTGCCAGCAGTTACTCGATCAGACAACTCCACTACGAGCAGTACTTC. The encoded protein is CASSYSIRQLHYEQYF.

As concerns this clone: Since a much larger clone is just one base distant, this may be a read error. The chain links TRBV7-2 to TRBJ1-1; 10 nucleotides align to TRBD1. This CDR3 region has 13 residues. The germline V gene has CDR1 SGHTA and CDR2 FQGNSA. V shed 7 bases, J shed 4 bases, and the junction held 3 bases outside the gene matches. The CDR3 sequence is CASTRTGGTEAFF. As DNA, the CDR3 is TGTGCCAGCACCAGGACAGGGGGCACTGAAGCTTTCTTT. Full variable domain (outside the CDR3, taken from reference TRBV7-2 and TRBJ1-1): GAGVSQSPSNKVTEKGKDVELRCDPISGHTALYWYRQSLGQGLEFLIYFQGNSAPDKSGLPSDRFSAERTGGSVSTLTIQRTQQEDSAVYLCASTRTGGTEAFFGQGTRLTVV.

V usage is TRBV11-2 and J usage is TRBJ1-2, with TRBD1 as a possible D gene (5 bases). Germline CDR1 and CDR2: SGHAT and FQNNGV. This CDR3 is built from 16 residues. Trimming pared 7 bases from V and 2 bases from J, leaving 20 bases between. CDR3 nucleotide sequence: TGTGCCAGCACCCCTCGGGGCAGGGACGGAAACTATGGCTACACCTTC. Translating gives CASTPRGRDGNYGYTF.